This paragraph reports one T cell receptor beta chain. Clones were sequenced by immunoSEQ multiplex PCR, and TCRdb holds only the in-frame ones, with some missing. This table has under 25,000 clones, approximately 86% appearing once. CDR1 and CDR2 from the germline V gene are MNHGY and SAAAGT. This CDR3 region has 15 residues. V was pared by 0 bases and J by 3 bases, with 2 bases of the junction left unmatched. Treatment meaning: preoperative locoregional IRX-2 cytokine immunotherapy. This phase Ib study tested locoregional IRX-2 cytokine immunotherapy given before surgery. This entry belongs to a study of preoperative IRX-2 immunotherapy in early breast cancer.

The chain carries TRBV6-8 and TRBJ1-2; 9 bases align to TRBD1. The sequences come from lymph node tissue, collected after IRX-2 immunotherapy. The clonotype comes from a human donor with breast cancer. CDR3 residues: CASSYSRQGDYGYTF. CDR3 DNA: TGTGCCAGCAGTTACTCGCGACAGGGGGACTATGGCTACACCTTC.